A single sample gave rise to the 21 T cell receptor beta chains below, sequenced in a study of pediatric ulcerative colitis. The protocol was immunoSEQ multiplex PCR, while the TCRdb copy is restricted to in-frame clones and leaves out a portion. This sample yields 55,000 to 65,000 clones, of which 77% are seen a single time; roughly 5.4% belongs to the top ten. Sample: blood. These receptors were collected from a boy between 10 and 17 years old with moderate ulcerative colitis.

The chain uses TRBV11-2 and TRBJ2-5; weak D call: TRBD1 (6 bases). This CDR3 is 15 amino acids long. Germline-derived CDR1 and CDR2 are SGHAT and FQNNGV. The V end was cut by 5 bases, the J end by 3 bases, with 16 bases between. CDR3 sequence: CASSLRRGKEETQYF. Here the CDR3 DNA reads TGTGCCAGCAGCCTTCGCAGGGGAAAGGAAGAGACCCAGTACTTC. The variable domain in full, completed from reference TRBV11-2 and TRBJ2-5, reads EAGVAQSPRYKIIEKRQSVAFWCNPISGHATLYWYQQILGQGPKLLIQFQNNGVVDDSQLPKDRFSAERLKGVDSTLKIQPAKLEDSAVYLCASSLRRGKEETQYFGPGTRLLVL.

The chain combines TRBV5-1 with TRBJ1-2; possible D gene TRBD1, 6 bases. This CDR3 has 16 amino acids. V was cut by 2 bases and J by 7 bases, with 21 bases left in between. Germline V gene sequence: CDR1 SGHRS, CDR2 YFSETQ. The CDR3 loop is CASSLDPTGRVGGYTF. The CDR3 DNA is TGCGCCAGCAGCTTAGACCCTACAGGGCGTGTTGGTGGCTACACCTTC. Variable domain in full (rest from reference TRBV5-1 and TRBJ1-2): KAGVTQTPRYLIKTRGQQVTLSCSPISGHRSVSWYQQTPGQGLQFLFEYFSETQRNKGNFPGRFSGRQFSNSRSEMNVSTLELGDSALYLCASSLDPTGRVGGYTFGSGTRLTVV.

The V and J genes are TRBV27 and TRBJ2-1; 9 bases line up with TRBD2. CDR3 length: 17 amino acids. Unmatched junction bases numbered 13, after V lost 8 bases and J lost 2 bases. Germline V lookup: CDR1 MNHEY, CDR2 SMNVEV (reference sequence). The CDR3, as DNA: TGTGCCAGCGCGGGGACTAGCCCTGTTGGGCCCTACAATGAGCAGTTCTTC. It translates to CASAGTSPVGPYNEQFF.

This clone turned up a few times. V is TRBV28 and J is TRBJ1-4; D unclear. V was shortened by 7 bases and J by 5 bases, with 11 bases between the two germline ends. Germline CDR1 is MDHEN and CDR2 is SYDVKM. This CDR3 has 13 residues. The CDR3 region has the DNA TGTGCCAGCAAGGCAGGTGGGAATGAAAAACTGTTTTTT. Amino acids: CASKAGGNEKLFF. Based on the CDR3 plus reference TRBV28 and TRBJ1-4, the full variable domain is DVKVTQSSRYLVKRTGEKVFLECVQDMDHENMFWYRQDPGLGLRLIYFSYDVKMKEKGDIPEGYSVSREKKERFSLILESASTNQTSMYLCASKAGGNEKLFFGSGTQLSVL.

This sequence joins TRBV30 and TRBJ2-1; D unclear. Germline CDR1 is GTSNPN and CDR2 is SVGIG (reference sequence). The CDR3 contains 11 residues. Trimming cost V 1 base and J 7 bases, with 5 bases left between them. The CDR3 loop reads CAWSGLNEQFF. The DNA of the CDR3 is TGTGCCTGGAGTGGGTTAAATGAGCAGTTCTTC.

The chain couples TRBV9 to TRBJ2-7, with TRBD1 matching 9 bases. Germline CDR1 and CDR2: SGDLS and YYNGEE. The CDR3 is 14 amino acids. J lost 2 bases, V lost 3 bases, and 3 bases had no gene match. The CDR3 nucleotides are TGTGCCAGCAGCGAACAGGGGGCTACCTACGAGCAGTACTTC. It is translated as CASSEQGATYEQYF.

The chain carries TRBV9 and TRBJ1-1; tentative D call: TRBD1 (6 bases). CDR3 length: 18 amino acids. CDR1 and CDR2 from the germline V gene are SGDLS and YYNGEE. The V gene lost 0 bases and the J gene lost 2 bases, with 20 bases spanning the gap. In DNA form, the CDR3 reads TGTGCCAGCAGCGTAGAGGCCACAGGGAAAACATCCAACACTGAAGCTTTCTTT. This codes for CASSVEATGKTSNTEAFF.

This sequence joins TRBV5-1 and TRBJ2-4; no definite D call. Trimming removed 0 bases from V and 0 bases from J, with 10 bases in between. The CDR3 covers 16 residues. Germline V gene sequence: CDR1 SGHRS, CDR2 YFSETQ. Here the CDR3 DNA reads TGCGCCAGCAGCTTGGGGACCTCTGGAGCCAAAAACATTCAGTACTTC. Protein sequence: CASSLGTSGAKNIQYF.

The chain has TRBV5-6 and TRBJ1-1; possible D gene TRBD1, 6 bases. V was trimmed by 3 bases and J by 11 bases, leaving 17 bases between them. This CDR3 contains 13 residues. CDR1 SGHDT and CDR2 YYEEEE come from the germline V gene. This CDR3 reads CASSWRGARWAFF. The CDR3, as DNA: TGTGCCAGCAGCTGGAGGGGGGCCCGGTGGGCTTTCTTT.

This rearrangement joins TRBV6-6 to TRBJ1-5; D remains unclear. This CDR3 is 13 amino acids long. Germline lookup yields CDR1 MNHNY and CDR2 SVGAGI (reference sequence). Between the trimmed V and J ends, which lost 0 bases and 4 bases, there was a span of 4 bases. The CDR3, as DNA: TGTGCCAGCAGTTACTCCATGAATCAGCCCCAGCATTTT. It yields the protein CASSYSMNQPQHF.

The chain combines TRBV29-1 with TRBJ2-3, with TRBD1 matching over 8 bases. The V gene end was trimmed by 6 bases and the J gene end by 4 bases; junction bases not matched to a gene: 9. The germline gives CDR1 SQVTM, CDR2 ANQGSEA. The CDR3 length is 14 residues. This chain's CDR3 is CSVQGQARADTQYF. The CDR3 DNA sequence: TGCAGCGTCCAGGGACAGGCCCGGGCAGATACGCAGTATTTT.

The chain couples TRBV30 to TRBJ1-6; D gene uncertain. The V end lost 4 bases, the J end lost 6 bases, and 10 bases lay between the germline ends. There are 13 residues in the CDR3. The germline CDR1 and CDR2 sequences are GTSNPN and SVGIG (reference sequence). The CDR3 coding sequence is TGTGCCTGGACGGGCAGAAGTAATTCACCCCTCCACTTT. Translating it yields CAWTGRSNSPLHF.

The V and J genes are TRBV6-4 and TRBJ1-1, with TRBD1 identical over 7 bases. This CDR3 region has 14 residues. Germline lookup yields CDR1 MRHNA and CDR2 SNTAGT. The J segment lost 4 bases and the V segment lost 3 bases, leaving 5 bases of the junction unmatched. CDR3 sequence: CASSETPGGTEAFF. CDR3 coding DNA: TGTGCCAGCAGTGAAACCCCAGGGGGCACTGAAGCTTTCTTT.

This clone was detected only a few times. The chain recombines TRBV19 with TRBJ1-5; 8 positions match TRBD1. Trimming took 4 bases from V and 11 from J; bases not matched to a gene: 1. The CDR3 sequence is 11 residues long. CDR1 LNHDA and CDR2 SQIVND come from the germline V gene (reference sequence). The CDR3 reads CASSTGQAQHF. The DNA for the CDR3 is TGTGCCAGTAGTACGGGACAGGCCCAGCATTTT.

V gene TRBV7-2 combines with J gene TRBJ2-1; D perhaps matches TRBD2 (6 bases). CDR3 size: 17 residues. The germline V and J ends were trimmed by 4 bases and 0 bases, with 16 bases remaining between them. Germline lookup yields CDR1 SGHTA and CDR2 FQGNSA. The CDR3 DNA sequence: TGTGCCAGCAGCTCCCGACGGGACTCGAGCTCCTACAATGAGCAGTTCTTC. The encoded protein is CASSSRRDSSSYNEQFF.

V is TRBV6-5 and J is TRBJ2-5; 10 positions match TRBD1. Germline V gene data show CDR1 as MNHEY and CDR2 as SVGAGI. V was pared by 6 bases and J by 3 bases, with 7 bases of the junction left unmatched. The CDR3 is 15 residues long. CDR3 sequence: CASSRRGTGEETQYF. CDR3 nucleotide sequence: TGTGCCAGCAGCAGACGCGGGACAGGGGAAGAGACCCAGTACTTC.

This chain links TRBV7-3 with TRBJ1-1; tentative D call: TRBD1 (5 bases). Between the trimmed V and J ends, which lost 6 bases and 5 bases, there was a span of 16 bases. Germline CDR1 and CDR2: SGHTA and FQGTGA. The length of the CDR3 is 14 residues. This CDR3 reads CASSLQGDLTEAFF. In nucleotides, the CDR3 is TGTGCCAGCAGTTTACAAGGGGATCTGACTGAAGCTTTCTTT.

This rearrangement joins TRBV15 to TRBJ1-2; no firm D call. There are 17 residues in the CDR3. Trimming cost V 3 bases and J 4 bases, with 21 bases left between them. Germline V gives CDR1 LNHNV, CDR2 YYDKDF (reference sequence). CDR3 region: CATSRAGSPKIGYGYTF. CDR3 nucleotides: TGTGCCACCAGCAGGGCTGGCAGCCCGAAGATTGGCTATGGCTACACCTTC.

Only a few counts were recorded for this clone. The CDR3 reads CASNLIGSRYGYTF. CDR3 nucleotide sequence: TGTGCCAGCAACCTGATAGGGAGCCGCTATGGCTACACCTTC. V gene TRBV2 combines with J gene TRBJ1-2; no clear D gene. V was pared by 7 bases and J by 4 bases, with 16 bases between. The CDR3 is 14 amino acids. In germline, CDR1 is SNHLY, CDR2 FYNNEI. The complete variable domain, with remaining parts taken from reference TRBV2 and TRBJ1-2, reads EPEVTQTPSHQVTQMGQEVILRCVPISNHLYFYWYRQILGQKVEFLVSFYNNEISEKSEIFDDQFSVERPDGSNFTLKIRSTKLEDSAMYFCASNLIGSRYGYTFGSGTRLTVV.

The gene calls are TRBV5-6 and TRBJ2-3; 9 bases fit TRBD1. Looked up from germline, CDR1 is SGHDT and CDR2 is YYEEEE. This CDR3 is 17 amino acids long. The V segment lost 4 bases and the J segment 4 bases; nucleotides outside the gene matches: 13. In DNA, the CDR3 is TGTGCCAGCAGCCAACACAAACAGGGGGCGAGCGCAGATACGCAGTATTTT. This sequence encodes CASSQHKQGASADTQYF.

This sequence joins TRBV29-1 and TRBJ1-3; D gene unclear. The CDR3 runs 13 residues. The germline gives CDR1 SQVTM, CDR2 ANQGSEA. V was cut by 1 base and J by 6 bases, with 10 bases left in between. This chain's CDR3 is CSVEGKRQNTIYF. Written as DNA, the CDR3 is TGCAGCGTTGAAGGGAAACGTCAAAACACCATATATTTT.